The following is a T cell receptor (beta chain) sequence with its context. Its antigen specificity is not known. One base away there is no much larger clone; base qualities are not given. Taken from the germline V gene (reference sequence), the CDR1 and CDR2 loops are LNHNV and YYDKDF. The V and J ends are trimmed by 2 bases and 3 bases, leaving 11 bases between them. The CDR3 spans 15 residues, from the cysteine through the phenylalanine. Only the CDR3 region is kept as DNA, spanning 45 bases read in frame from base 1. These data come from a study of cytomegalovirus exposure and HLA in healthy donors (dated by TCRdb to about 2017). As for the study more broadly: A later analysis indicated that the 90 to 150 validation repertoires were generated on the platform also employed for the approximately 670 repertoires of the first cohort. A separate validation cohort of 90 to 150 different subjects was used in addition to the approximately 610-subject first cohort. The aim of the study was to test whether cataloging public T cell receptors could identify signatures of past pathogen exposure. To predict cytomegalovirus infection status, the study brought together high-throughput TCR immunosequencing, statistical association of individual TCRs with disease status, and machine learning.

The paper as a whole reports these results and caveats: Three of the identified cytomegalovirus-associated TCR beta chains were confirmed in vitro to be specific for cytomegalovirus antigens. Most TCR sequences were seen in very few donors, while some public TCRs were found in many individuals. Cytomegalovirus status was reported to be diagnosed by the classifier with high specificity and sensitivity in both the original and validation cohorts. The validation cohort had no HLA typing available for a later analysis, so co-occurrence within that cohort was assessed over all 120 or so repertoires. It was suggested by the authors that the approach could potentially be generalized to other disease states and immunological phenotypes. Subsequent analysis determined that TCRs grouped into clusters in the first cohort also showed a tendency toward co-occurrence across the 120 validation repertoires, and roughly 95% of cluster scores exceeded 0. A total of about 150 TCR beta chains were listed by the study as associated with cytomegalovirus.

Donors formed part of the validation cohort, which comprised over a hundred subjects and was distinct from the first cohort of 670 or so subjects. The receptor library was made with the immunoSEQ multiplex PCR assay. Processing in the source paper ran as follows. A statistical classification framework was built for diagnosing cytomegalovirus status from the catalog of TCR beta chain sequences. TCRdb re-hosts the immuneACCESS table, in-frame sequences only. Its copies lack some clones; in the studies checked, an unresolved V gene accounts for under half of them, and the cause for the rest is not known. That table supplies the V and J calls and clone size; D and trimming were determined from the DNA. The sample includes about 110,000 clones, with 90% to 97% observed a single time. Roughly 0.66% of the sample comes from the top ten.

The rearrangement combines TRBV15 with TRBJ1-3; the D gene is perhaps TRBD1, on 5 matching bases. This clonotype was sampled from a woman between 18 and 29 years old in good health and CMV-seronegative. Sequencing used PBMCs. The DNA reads TGTGCCACCAGCAGAACTTCCAGGGATGGAAACACCATATATTTT. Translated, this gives CATSRTSRDGNTIYF.